The T cell receptor beta chain described here comes from a study of T-cell memory formation after mild COVID-19 (dated by TCRdb to the early 2020s). For the study in its entirety: TCR sequence clusters from the two donors were found to be largely donor specific. Two young, previously healthy adult volunteers made up the cohort, one male and one female. In two donors, T-cell clones that expanded and contracted after mild COVID-19 were followed by sequencing TCRalpha and TCRbeta repertoires longitudinally. Beyond this particular receptor, the publication reports: SARS-CoV-2 specificity of the second-wave clones peaking on day 37 was not confirmed. Some responding clones were detected in pre-infection memory, suggesting pre-existing cross-reactive memory T cells joined the SARS-CoV-2 response. Balanced CD4/CD8 phenotypes were observed for clones contracting from day 15 to 85, whereas a bias towards CD4+ was observed for a second wave of clones expanding from day 15 to 37. The study covered only two mild cases, and larger cohorts including severe cases with pre-infection samples were considered necessary. Contracting CD4+ clones were located mainly in the CM and EM memory subsets, whereas CD8+ clones were found to be enriched in EMRA.

Taken from cysteine to phenylalanine, the CDR3 has 13 residues. Of the read, only the CDR3 DNA is kept; its 39 bases are in frame from base 1. CDR1 SGHTA and CDR2 FQGNSA were looked up in the germline V gene. The junction carries 16 bases between V and J, which are trimmed by 4 bases and 10 bases respectively. The sample was run on an Illumina NovaSeq 6000. TCRalpha and TCRbeta cDNA libraries were constructed by 5'RACE with constant-segment primers, with sample barcodes and unique molecular identifiers being introduced. RNA was extracted from every sample with Trizol reagent. Library amplification was performed in two PCR steps, and a second sample barcode and Illumina TruSeq adapters were introduced in the second step. Libraries were sequenced on an Illumina NovaSeq with 2 x 150 bp paired-end reads. The original methods were these. Reads were demultiplexed and collapsed into UMI-guided consensus sequences with migec v1.2.7. With mixcr v2.1.11, UMI consensuses were aligned to TRA and TRB V and J templates and assembled into clonotypes. A clonotype was counted as expanded or contracted only when both edgeR and NoisET called the clonotype significant, with the noise models trained on biological replicates. For edgeR calls, the cutoffs were a false discovery rate-adjusted p below 0.01 and a log2 fold-change threshold of 1. As an exploratory analysis of dynamics, PCA with hierarchical clustering was applied to max-normalized trajectories of the 1000 most abundant clonotypes. Separately sequenced CD4+ and CD8+ repertoires were used to assign a CD4 or CD8 phenotype to each responding clone. The public reads were quality trimmed at Q25 with fastp and then assembled into clones with MiXCR by TCRdb, keeping productive beta chains. Merged by CDR3 protein, the rows form single entries marked with the most common genes and DNA. The V and J calls reflect TCRdb's pipeline rather than the authors' work. The sample records 380,000 or so distinct CDR3 sequences, about an eighth of which are singletons. The ten largest account for 22% of the sample.

Ficoll-Paque density gradient centrifugation was used to isolate PBMCs. This clonotype was observed a handful of times. No antigen is known for it. Base quality data are lacking; no much larger clone is found one base away. The clonotype comes from a man between 18 and 29 years old who had mild COVID-19 (a few samples of this study predate the infection). The sample titles of this study are shuffled in the database, so cell type and time point are left out; the donor was told from shared clones. Recombination joined TRBV7-2 with TRBJ2-5; the D segment could be TRBD2, given 5 matching bases. Sequenced sample: PBMCs or a T cell subset sorted from them (not recorded which). The CDR3 region: CASSSRGERNQYF. The sequence in DNA is TGTGCCAGCAGCTCCCGGGGAGAGCGCAACCAGTACTTC. Outside the CDR3, residues come from the reference TRBV7-2 and TRBJ2-5 proteins, so the full variable domain is: GAGVSQSPSNKVTEKGKDVELRCDPISGHTALYWYRQSLGQGLEFLIYFQGNSAPDKSGLPSDRFSAERTGGSVSTLTIQRTQQEDSAVYLCASSSRGERNQYFGPGTRLLVL.